One and the same sample provided the 23 T cell receptor beta chains below, sequenced in a study of blood T cells in healthy people across ages (dated by TCRdb to between 2015 and 2016). The protocol used for the library was 5' RACE. For sequencing, an Illumina HiSeq 2500 was employed. A second PCR of about 6 to 12 cycles was run with a J-beta primer mix and a sample-barcoded 5' primer. The raw public reads went through TCRdb reprocessing: fastp at Q25, MiXCR clone calling, in-frame beta chains kept. Merged by CDR3 protein, the rows form single entries marked with the most common genes and DNA. This sample is represented by about 1.7 million distinct CDR3 sequences; about 28% of them were singletons. The ten top clones hold over 7% of the sample. Specimen: blood. These receptors were obtained from a woman in her thirties in good health.

This rearrangement joins TRBV25-1 to TRBJ2-1; D possibly uses TRBD1 or TRBD2 (6 bases each). V gave up 3 bases and J gave up 3 bases, with 12 bases separating them. The CDR3 loop spans 15 amino acids. CDR1 and CDR2 (germline): MGHDK, SYGVNS. CDR3 in DNA: TGTGCCAGCAGTGATCGGGGGCTCCTCTACAATGAGCAGTTCTTC. Its protein is CASSDRGLLYNEQFF.

This clonotype turned up a few times. The chain joins TRBV6-5 to TRBJ1-2; 8 nucleotides agree with TRBD1. V dropped 0 bases and J dropped 6; count of bases not matched to a gene: 3. Germline values: CDR1 MNHEY, CDR2 SVGAGI. CDR3 length equals 14 residues. CDR3 DNA sequence: TGTGCCAGCAGTTACTCGTCAGGGGGCAATGGCTACACCTTC. Its protein product is CASSYSSGGNGYTF.

This clonotype was counted many times. In nucleotides, the CDR3 is TGTGCCAGCAGCGGCAGGGGGAACATTCAGTACTTC. This encodes CASSGRGNIQYF. The chain links TRBV21-1 to TRBJ2-4; the DNA was not used to check the table's D call, TRBD1. TRBV21-1 has pseudogene status. The length of the CDR3 is 12 residues.

This clonotype was seen a few times. At one boundary the junction diverges from the germline segment, which might be a read error. The J gene is TRBJ2-7, the V gene TRBV2, with 9 bases fitting TRBD1. The CDR3 covers 16 residues. CDR1 is SNHLY and CDR2 is FYNNEI in the germline V gene. CDR3: CASSPIRPGQGGEQYF. The CDR3 region has the DNA TGCGCCAGCAGCCCAATTCGGCCGGGACAGGGAGGCGAGCAGTACTTC.

Ten or more counts support this clonotype. The rearrangement links TRBV20-1 to TRBJ1-2; 9 nucleotides line up with TRBD1. The CDR3 is made up of 14 amino acids. Per the germline V gene, CDR1 is DFQATT and CDR2 is SNEGSKA (reference sequence). J was trimmed by 4 bases and V by 1 base; bases with no gene match: 4. CDR3 sequence (DNA): TGCAGTGCTAGAGTCCAGACAGGGGGCTATGGCTACACCTTC. Translated: CSARVQTGGYGYTF.

As regards this clonotype: Sequence at one end of the junction differs from germline and may be a read error. J is TRBJ2-1 and V is TRBV10-3; 9 bases line up with TRBD2. Germline V gene sequence: CDR1 ENHRY, CDR2 SYGVKD. The CDR3 is made up of 15 amino acids. The CDR3 nucleotides are TGTACCATCAGTGACCTGGCGGGGGGGCAGGATGAGCAGTTCTTC. Protein: CTISDLAGGQDEQFF.

Remarks on this clonotype: Compared with germline, one end of the junction differs, possibly owing to a read error. V gene TRBV11-1 combines with J gene TRBJ2-1, with D perhaps matching TRBD1 (6 bases). The germline V gene has CDR1 SGHAT and CDR2 FQDESV (reference sequence). The CDR3 has 16 residues. The CDR3 nucleotides are TGTGCCAGCAGCCCTCCCAGGGGCCCCTCCCACAATGAGCAGTTCTTC. It encodes CASSPPRGPSHNEQFF.

Notes on this clonotype: This may come from a read error, since a much larger clone is one base off. CDR3 in DNA: TGTGCCAGCAGCTTGGGGTGGCTTAACTATGGCTACACCTTC. Its translation is CASSLGWLNYGYTF. The chain couples TRBV5-5 to TRBJ1-2, with D uncertain. The CDR3 spans 14 residues. The V gene lost 0 bases and the J gene lost 1 base, with 7 bases spanning the gap. In germline, CDR1 is SGHKS, CDR2 YYEKEE (reference sequence). The complete variable domain, with remaining parts taken from reference TRBV5-5 and TRBJ1-2, reads DAGVTQSPTHLIKTRGQQVTLRCSPISGHKSVSWYQQVLGQGPQFIFQYYEKEERGRGNFPDRFSARQFPNYSSELNVNALLLGDSALYLCASSLGWLNYGYTFGSGTRLTVV.

In the case of this clonotype: This may come from a read error, since a much larger clone is one base off. The chain carries TRBV6-5 and TRBJ1-2; the D gene is possibly TRBD1 (6 bases). Germline CDR1 is MNHEY and CDR2 is SVGAGI. The CDR3 runs to 13 residues. The V gene lost 8 bases and the J gene lost 4 bases, with 14 bases spanning the gap. The CDR3 nucleotides are TGTGCCAGCGGTTCAGACAGGCCCTATGGCTACACCTTC. It encodes CASGSDRPYGYTF.

V and J are TRBV4-1 and TRBJ2-1, with no clear D. Germline CDR1 and CDR2: MGHRA and YSYEKL. V was trimmed by 3 bases and J by 6 bases, leaving 15 bases between them. The CDR3 is 15 amino acids. CDR3 loop: CASSHGSQEANEQFF. CDR3 bases: TGCGCCAGCAGCCACGGGTCCCAAGAGGCCAATGAGCAGTTCTTC.

This chain's CDR3 is CASSLVGTGIYEQYF. CDR3 coding DNA: TGTGCCAGCAGCTTAGTCGGGACAGGGATATACGAGCAGTACTTC. V usage is TRBV7-9 and J usage is TRBJ2-7; 9 nucleotides line up with TRBD1. The germline V gene encodes CDR1 SEHNR and CDR2 FQNEAQ (reference sequence). The CDR3 length is 15 residues. The V gene end was trimmed by 1 base and the J gene end by 4 bases; junction bases not matched to a gene: 5.

This clonotype has at least ten counts. The chain recombines TRBV29-1 with TRBJ2-3, with 14 bases fitting TRBD2. Trimming cost V 7 bases and J 2 bases; bases outside gene matches: 8. Germline CDR1 is SQVTM and CDR2 is ANQGSEA. CDR3 length: 16 amino acids. For the CDR3, the DNA is TGCAGCGCCTTGGGACTAGCGGGAGCTCACACAGATACGCAGTATTTT. This encodes CSALGLAGAHTDTQYF.

This clonotype was seen a handful of times. The rearrangement joins TRBV12-5 to TRBJ2-2, with TRBD2 as a possible D gene (5 bases). Germline V lookup: CDR1 LGHNT, CDR2 FRNRAP. This CDR3 spans 15 amino acids. Deletions cut 7 bases from V and 1 base from J, with 13 bases between. CDR3 residues: CASARGDGNTGELFF. DNA of the CDR3: TGTGCTAGTGCCCGGGGAGATGGGAACACCGGGGAGCTGTTTTTT.

This clonotype was detected a few times. This rearrangement joins TRBV28 to TRBJ2-2; D is undetermined. This CDR3 region has 13 residues. Germline values: CDR1 MDHEN, CDR2 SYDVKM. The ends were cut back, 7 bases at V and 1 base at J, with 7 bases in the middle. CDR3 coding DNA: TGTGCCAGCATTACACAGAACACCGGGGAGCTGTTTTTT. Translated, it gives CASITQNTGELFF.

The rearrangement joins TRBV7-6 to TRBJ2-5; 15 bases map to TRBD2. CDR1 is SGHVS and CDR2 is FNYEAQ in the germline V gene. The CDR3 consists of 17 residues. V lost 4 bases to trimming and J lost 11 bases; unmatched junction nucleotides: 14. The DNA for the CDR3 is TGTGCCAGCAGCTCGGGACTAGCGGGGGGCCCACAAAATGAGCAGTACTTC. It yields the protein CASSSGLAGGPQNEQYF.

This clonotype was found many times. The rearrangement uses TRBV14 and TRBJ2-3; the match to TRBD2 covers 9 bases. The ends lost 5 bases at V and 0 bases at J; junction bases unmatched: 6. The CDR3 is 16 amino acids. The V gene's germline CDR1 is SGHDN and CDR2 FVKESK. The DNA for the CDR3 is TGTGCCAGCAGCACCCCAGCGGGGGGCAGCACAGATACGCAGTATTTT. It is translated as CASSTPAGGSTDTQYF.

The chain recombines TRBV9 with TRBJ2-2; D is uncertain. CDR1 and CDR2 (germline): SGDLS, YYNGEE. The CDR3 is made up of 12 amino acids. The V end was cut by 4 bases, the J end by 11 bases, with 12 bases between. The CDR3 nucleotides are TGTGCCAGCAGCCCGAACCTTCGAGAGCTGTTTTTT. It is translated as CASSPNLRELFF.

This clonotype was counted a few times. The chain uses TRBV5-1 and TRBJ1-5; TRBD1 agrees at 8 bases. V dropped 1 base and J dropped 6; count of bases not matched to a gene: 6. CDR3 length equals 15 residues. The germline V gene has CDR1 SGHRS and CDR2 YFSETQ. The chain's CDR3 is CASSLQGAYGQPQHF. In nucleotides, the CDR3 is TGCGCCAGCAGCTTGCAGGGGGCCTATGGTCAGCCCCAGCATTTT. Drawing the rest from reference TRBV5-1 and TRBJ1-5, the complete variable domain is KAGVTQTPRYLIKTRGQQVTLSCSPISGHRSVSWYQQTPGQGLQFLFEYFSETQRNKGNFPGRFSGRQFSNSRSEMNVSTLELGDSALYLCASSLQGAYGQPQHFGDGTRLSIL.

V usage is TRBV5-1 and J usage is TRBJ1-2; 12 nucleotides match TRBD1. This CDR3 region has 16 residues. With V trimmed by 8 bases and J by 6 bases, 14 bases remained unmatched. In germline, CDR1 is SGHRS, CDR2 YFSETQ. DNA of the CDR3: TGCGCCAGTAGCCTCCCGGGACAGGGGGCGGGCAATGGCTACACCTTC. Translated, it gives CASSLPGQGAGNGYTF.

This clonotype was seen a few times. The chain carries TRBV20-1 and TRBJ1-1, with 8 bases matching TRBD1. J gave up 1 base and V 2 bases, and 6 bases lay outside the gene matches. This CDR3 is built from 15 residues. Looked up from germline, CDR1 is DFQATT and CDR2 is SNEGSKA (reference sequence). This chain's CDR3 is CSARNGQGGNTEAFF. The DNA of the CDR3 is TGCAGTGCTAGAAACGGACAGGGCGGGAACACTGAAGCTTTCTTT.

A few counts support this clonotype. The rearrangement links TRBV5-5 to TRBJ2-1; D ambiguous. V dropped 2 bases and J dropped 10 bases, with 13 bases sitting between them. Germline V gene data show CDR1 as SGHKS and CDR2 as YYEKEE (reference sequence). The CDR3 length is 13 residues. This CDR3 reads CASSFSWRGEQFF. In DNA form, the CDR3 reads TGTGCCAGCAGCTTTAGTTGGCGAGGAGAGCAGTTCTTC.

This clonotype appeared once. The CDR3 bases are TGCAGCGTTGAGGGGTCGAGGAACACTGAAGCTTTCTTT. Translation gives CSVEGSRNTEAFF. The chain couples TRBV29-1 to TRBJ1-1; D gene uncertain. Looked up from germline, CDR1 is SQVTM and CDR2 is ANQGSEA. CDR3 length: 13 amino acids. V was cut by 3 bases and J by 1 base, with 9 bases left in between.

The chain couples TRBV6-4 to TRBJ2-6; D unresolved. The germline gives CDR1 MRHNA, CDR2 SNTAGT. V was trimmed by 7 bases and J by 4 bases, leaving 14 bases between them. The CDR3 consists of 15 residues. CDR3 region: CASTSPQKGANVLTF. Written as DNA, the CDR3 is TGTGCCAGCACTTCCCCACAGAAGGGGGCCAACGTCCTGACTTTC.